This T cell receptor beta chain emerged from a study of T cells in Graves' hyperthyroidism and ophthalmopathy. Amplification targeted TCR beta CDR3 regions from RNA transcripts. When the TCR CDR3 underwent first-round RT-PCR, the HTBI primer set was used. TCRdb ran MiXCR on the multiplex PCR reads and lists one entry per CDR3 protein. The data show 650,000 to 800,000 distinct CDR3 sequences, 45% seen once. Study findings and constraints: Blood also held most thyroid clonotypes expanded beyond 0.001. The model made its ophthalmopathy prediction, and onset followed a median approximately 6 months later.

Those patients with uncontrolled infection, other autoimmune disease, pregnancy or lactation were excluded. Each diagnosis was grounded in clinical symptoms, serum thyroxine and TRAb, thyroid ultrasound, and orbital computed tomography. This CDR3 is 15 amino acids long. V dropped 5 bases and J dropped 4 bases, with 18 bases sitting between them. The germline V gene encodes CDR1 SGHTA and CDR2 FQGNSA. As concerns this clonotype: Its antigen remains unidentified.

The sample comprised peripheral blood or thyroid tissue (not recorded which). The V and J genes are TRBV7-2 and TRBJ2-7, with D perhaps being TRBD1 or TRBD2 (6 bases each). This TCR derives from an adult man with Graves' disease, either hyperthyroidism or ophthalmopathy (not recorded which). In DNA, the CDR3 is TGTGCCAGCAGCCCACAGGGAGGAGTAATATACGAGCAGTACTTC. It specifies CASSPQGGVIYEQYF.